These T cell receptor beta chains were read from a single sample in a study of blood T cell repertoires in COVID-19. TCRdb's copy holds only in-frame clones and misses some; the assay was immunoSEQ multiplex PCR. The sample lists fewer than 300,000 clones; approximately 91% were seen once. Sample: PBMCs or T cells enriched from blood (not recorded which). The source of these receptors is a woman between 40 and 55 years old with acute COVID-19. CDR3s include the opening cysteine and the closing phenylalanine or tryptophan. D genes are given only for firm matches. A clone size is listed for some rows: how often the clone was seen (once, few, many), or a class if it is expanded.

j_gene: TRBJ2-5
v_gene: TRBV19
d_gene: TRBD2
len: 17
abundance: .
CDR3nt: TGTGCCAGTAGTCTGGGAGGGACGACTAGCGGACAAGAGACCCAGTACTTC
CDR3aa: CASSLGGTTSGQETQYF

j_gene: TRBJ2-7
v_gene: TRBV3-1/TRBV3-2
d_gene: .
len: 17
abundance: .
CDR3nt: TGTGCCAGCAGCCAGATGACCCCCGGGACACTACCCTACGAGCAGTACTTC
CDR3aa: CASSQMTPGTLPYEQYF

j_gene: TRBJ2-5
v_gene: TRBV7-2
d_gene: TRBD2
len: 16
abundance: .
CDR3nt: TGTGCCAGCAGCTCCGCTAGCGGGGGGGCCCAAGAGACCCAGTACTTC
CDR3aa: CASSSASGGAQETQYF

j_gene: TRBJ2-5
v_gene: TRBV9
d_gene: TRBD1
len: 15
abundance: .
CDR3nt: TGTGCCAGCAGCCCCACGACAGGGGGTCAAGAGACCCAGTACTTC
CDR3aa: CASSPTTGGQETQYF

j_gene: TRBJ2-5
v_gene: TRBV24-1
d_gene: .
len: 14
abundance: .
CDR3nt: TGTGCCACCAGTGACCCGCGGGGTAGGGAGACCCAGTACTTC
CDR3aa: CATSDPRGRETQYF

j_gene: TRBJ2-5
v_gene: TRBV20-1
d_gene: .
len: 10
abundance: .
CDR3nt: TGCAGTGCTTCTCAAGAGACCCAGTACTTC
CDR3aa: CSASQETQYF

j_gene: TRBJ2-7
v_gene: TRBV7-8
d_gene: .
len: 12
abundance: once
CDR3nt: TGTGCCAGCAGCCCAGACAGTCTGGAGCAGTACTTC
CDR3aa: CASSPDSLEQYF

j_gene: TRBJ2-3
v_gene: TRBV19
d_gene: TRBD2
len: 14
abundance: .
CDR3nt: TGTGCCAGTAGTGTTAGCGGGACCACAGATACGCAGTATTTT
CDR3aa: CASSVSGTTDTQYF

j_gene: TRBJ2-1
v_gene: TRBV2
d_gene: .
len: 14
abundance: .
CDR3nt: TGTGCCAGCAGTGGATGGTCTAGCGTCAATGAGCAGTTCTTC
CDR3aa: CASSGWSSVNEQFF

j_gene: TRBJ2-3
v_gene: TRBV7-2
d_gene: .
len: 13
abundance: .
CDR3nt: TGTGCCAGCAGCCCGCGAGCCCGAGATACGCAGTATTTT
CDR3aa: CASSPRARDTQYF

j_gene: TRBJ1-3
v_gene: TRBV15
d_gene: .
len: 18
abundance: .
CDR3nt: TGTGCCACCAGCAGAGATCAGGGCAGGGGAGCCTCTGGAAACACCATATATTTT
CDR3aa: CATSRDQGRGASGNTIYF

j_gene: TRBJ2-3
v_gene: TRBV4-2
d_gene: .
len: 14
abundance: .
CDR3nt: TGTGCCAGCAGCCAAGATACTAGCACAGATACGCAGTATTTT
CDR3aa: CASSQDTSTDTQYF

j_gene: TRBJ2-2
v_gene: TRBV19
d_gene: TRBD2
len: 19
abundance: .
CDR3nt: TGTGCCAGTAGTATCCCGAAAGGAACGGGGGGGCAGAACACCGGGGAGCTGTTTTTT
CDR3aa: CASSIPKGTGGQNTGELFF

j_gene: TRBJ2-1
v_gene: TRBV7-3
d_gene: TRBD2
len: 17
abundance: .
CDR3nt: TGTGCCAGCAGCTTAACCCCTAGCGGGGGGTCTCACAATGAGCAGTTCTTC
CDR3aa: CASSLTPSGGSHNEQFF

j_gene: TRBJ1-1
v_gene: TRBV30
d_gene: .
len: 14
abundance: few
CDR3nt: TGTGCCTGGAGTGTGAGGGAGAAAAGCACTGAAGCTTTCTTT
CDR3aa: CAWSVREKSTEAFF

j_gene: TRBJ2-7
v_gene: TRBV6-5
d_gene: TRBD1
len: 15
abundance: .
CDR3nt: TGTGCCAGCAGTCCCCTTTTAGGACAGGGATACGAGCAGTACTTC
CDR3aa: CASSPLLGQGYEQYF

j_gene: TRBJ1-2
v_gene: TRBV2
d_gene: .
len: 14
abundance: .
CDR3nt: TGTGCCAGCAGTGATAACACCCCAGGGTATGGCTACACCTTC
CDR3aa: CASSDNTPGYGYTF

j_gene: TRBJ1-6
v_gene: TRBV28
d_gene: .
len: 16
abundance: .
CDR3nt: TGTGCCAGCAGTTTACTGCGGAGAACCGATAATTCACCCCTCCACTTT
CDR3aa: CASSLLRRTDNSPLHF

j_gene: TRBJ2-1
v_gene: TRBV5-1
d_gene: .
len: 14
abundance: .
CDR3nt: TGCGCCAGCAGCAAGCCGGGGGATAGGAATGAGCAGTTCTTC
CDR3aa: CASSKPGDRNEQFF

j_gene: TRBJ2-7
v_gene: TRBV4-2
d_gene: .
len: 15
abundance: .
CDR3nt: TGTGCCAGCAGCCAAGGGGTAGCGGAGCCTTACGAGCAGTACTTC
CDR3aa: CASSQGVAEPYEQYF

j_gene: TRBJ1-2
v_gene: TRBV7-9
d_gene: TRBD1
len: 15
abundance: .
CDR3nt: TGTGCCAGCAGCTTACCGGGACAGTCCCACTATGGCTACACCTTC
CDR3aa: CASSLPGQSHYGYTF

j_gene: TRBJ2-7
v_gene: TRBV9
d_gene: TRBD2
len: 13
abundance: .
CDR3nt: TGTGCCAGCAGCGTATCAGCTAGCGGGGAGCAGTACTTC
CDR3aa: CASSVSASGEQYF

j_gene: TRBJ1-4
v_gene: TRBV19
d_gene: TRBD1
len: 15
abundance: .
CDR3nt: TGTGCCAGTAGTACCCCGGGACAGAAGAATGAAAAACTGTTTTTT
CDR3aa: CASSTPGQKNEKLFF

j_gene: TRBJ2-7
v_gene: TRBV27
d_gene: TRBD1
len: 16
abundance: once
CDR3nt: TGTGCCAGCAGTTGGCGACCCGGGGACAGGGGTTACGAGCAGTACTTC
CDR3aa: CASSWRPGDRGYEQYF

j_gene: TRBJ1-1
v_gene: TRBV29-1
d_gene: .
len: 12
abundance: .
CDR3nt: TGCAGCGTCGGGGCGGGAGACACTGAAGCTTTCTTT
CDR3aa: CSVGAGDTEAFF

j_gene: TRBJ2-6
v_gene: TRBV7-8
d_gene: .
len: 16
abundance: .
CDR3nt: TGTGCCAGCAGCCCCCGCAAAGATAGTGGGGCCAACGTCCTGACTTTC
CDR3aa: CASSPRKDSGANVLTF

j_gene: TRBJ1-1
v_gene: TRBV2
d_gene: .
len: 15
abundance: .
CDR3nt: TGTGCCAGCAGTGTTTTGTCATCCGGGGGGGCTGAAGCTTTCTTT
CDR3aa: CASSVLSSGGAEAFF

j_gene: TRBJ1-4
v_gene: TRBV4-1
d_gene: .
len: 15
abundance: .
CDR3nt: TGCGCCAGCAGACTAACCGGGACAAATAATGAAAAACTGTTTTTT
CDR3aa: CASRLTGTNNEKLFF

j_gene: TRBJ1-1
v_gene: TRBV2
d_gene: TRBD1
len: 13
abundance: .
CDR3nt: TGTGCCAGCAGGACACAGGGGAACGCTGAAGCTTTCTTT
CDR3aa: CASRTQGNAEAFF